What follows are 30 T cell receptor beta chains derived from one specimen sequenced in a study of cytomegalovirus exposure and HLA in healthy donors. This PCR relied on a set of 60 Vbeta primers and 13 Jbeta primers. Repertoires were generated with immunoSEQ multiplex PCR, while TCRdb's copy carries only in-frame clones and drops some. The sample has 100,000 to 150,000 clones, roughly 80% seen once. The sequencing sample was made of PBMCs. These receptors were taken from a male donor in good health and CMV-seronegative.

This clone is a singleton in its sample. The chain links TRBV4-3 to TRBJ1-6; no firm D call. V lost 1 base and J 5 bases, leaving 6 bases between the germline ends. The CDR3 is 14 amino acids. Germline V gene data show CDR1 as LGHNA and CDR2 as YSLEER. The CDR3 sequence: CASSQGTDNSPLHF. For the CDR3, the DNA is TGCGCCAGCAGCCAAGGGACTGATAATTCACCCCTCCACTTT.

The chain carries TRBV30 and TRBJ1-5; D call uncertain. The CDR3 sequence is 14 residues long. V lost 2 bases to trimming and J lost 0 bases, with 8 bases between them. Germline V lookup: CDR1 GTSNPN, CDR2 SVGIG (reference sequence). The CDR3 coding sequence is TGTGCCTGGAGTATGTCGGTTAGCAATCAGCCCCAGCATTTT. This gives the protein CAWSMSVSNQPQHF. Drawing the rest from reference TRBV30 and TRBJ1-5, the complete variable domain is SQTIHQWPATLVQPVGSPLSLECTVEGTSNPNLYWYRQAAGRGLQLLFYSVGIGQISSEVPQNLSASRPQDRQFILSSKKLLLSDSGFYLCAWSMSVSNQPQHFGDGTRLSIL.

The chain joins TRBV4-1 to TRBJ1-4, with D unresolved. V dropped 0 bases and J dropped 8 bases, with 7 bases sitting between them. The CDR3 extends over 13 amino acids. The germline CDR1 and CDR2 sequences are MGHRA and YSYEKL. CDR3 protein: CASSQDVAEKLFF. The DNA for the CDR3 is TGCGCCAGCAGCCAAGATGTGGCAGAAAAACTGTTTTTT.

The chain couples TRBV4-3 to TRBJ2-3; D is unresolved. Germline-derived CDR1 and CDR2 are LGHNA and YSLEER. Trimming shortened V by 4 bases and J by 2 bases, and 7 bases separated the two germline ends. There are 13 residues in the CDR3. CDR3 in DNA: TGCGCCAGCAGCCCCCCCAACACAGATACGCAGTATTTT. It encodes CASSPPNTDTQYF.

This clone was seen just once. The identical CDR3 is also encoded by other nucleotide sequences in the sample. The rearrangement uses TRBV9 and TRBJ2-2; 9 bases are shared with TRBD2. The CDR3 covers 16 residues. V was pared by 4 bases and J by 2 bases, with 6 bases of the junction left unmatched. Germline V lookup: CDR1 SGDLS, CDR2 YYNGEE. The CDR3 sequence: CASSPRLAENTGELFF. The CDR3 DNA reads TGTGCCAGCAGCCCCCGACTAGCGGAAAACACCGGGGAGCTGTTTTTT.

The chain employs TRBV19 and TRBJ2-7; 8 nucleotides match TRBD2. The CDR3 spans 15 residues. V trimming: 3 bases; J trimming: 6 bases; junction bases outside the gene matches: 10. Looked up from germline, CDR1 is LNHDA and CDR2 is SQIVND (reference sequence). Written as DNA, the CDR3 is TGTGCCAGTAGTATCACTAGCGGCGGCCTCGGCGAGCAGTACTTC. Amino acids: CASSITSGGLGEQYF. Full variable domain (remainder filled in from reference TRBV19 and TRBJ2-7): DGGITQSPKYLFRKEGQNVTLSCEQNLNHDAMYWYRQDPGQGLRLIYYSQIVNDFQKGDIAEGYSVSREKKESFPLTVTSAQKNPTAFYLCASSITSGGLGEQYFGPGTRLTVT.

This clone appeared once. The rearrangement joins TRBV6-1 to TRBJ2-7; 8 nucleotides align to TRBD1. CDR1 and CDR2 from the germline V gene are MNHNS and SASEGT. With V trimmed by 5 bases and J by 2 bases, 8 bases remained unmatched. The CDR3 is made up of 15 amino acids. The CDR3, as DNA: TGTGCCAGCAGTAAAGACAGGGGAACCACCTACGAGCAGTACTTC. Its translation: CASSKDRGTTYEQYF.

The V gene is TRBV28, the J gene TRBJ1-6; TRBD1 might be the D (5 bases). CDR1 MDHEN and CDR2 SYDVKM come from the germline V gene. Trimming took 11 bases from V and 7 from J, leaving 12 bases between them. CDR3 length equals 12 residues. The CDR3 reads CAGRSGNSPLHF. The CDR3 DNA follows: TGTGCCGGCCGGTCAGGGAATTCACCCCTCCACTTT.

The chain combines TRBV11-2 with TRBJ2-5; 7 nucleotides agree with TRBD1. The CDR3 extends over 14 amino acids. CDR1 and CDR2 from the germline V gene are SGHAT and FQNNGV. V was clipped by 2 bases and J by 5 bases; unmatched bases: 5. Here the CDR3 reads CASSLYRGRETQYF. CDR3 bases: TGTGCCAGCAGCTTATACAGGGGTCGGGAGACCCAGTACTTC.

This rearrangement joins TRBV20-1 to TRBJ2-7, with D possibly TRBD2 on 5 matching bases. V lost 3 bases to trimming and J lost 3 bases, with 6 bases between them. Germline V gene sequence: CDR1 DFQATT, CDR2 SNEGSKA (reference sequence). This CDR3 spans 11 amino acids. The CDR3 bases are TGCAGTGCTAGCGGGAACTACGAGCAGTACTTC. Amino acid sequence: CSASGNYEQYF.

The chain couples TRBV30 to TRBJ2-2; D not resolved. The V end was cut by 8 bases, the J end by 3 bases, with 16 bases between. The CDR3 spans 14 residues. Germline loops: CDR1 GTSNPN, CDR2 SVGIG (reference sequence). The CDR3 DNA reads as TGTGCCCTTGACCCCGGAGTCTACACCGGGGAGCTGTTTTTT. Translation: CALDPGVYTGELFF.

V is TRBV7-8 and J is TRBJ2-3; D unresolved. The CDR3 loop spans 14 amino acids. Between the trimmed V and J ends, which lost 5 bases and 0 bases, there was a span of 9 bases. Germline lookup yields CDR1 SGHVS and CDR2 FQNEAQ. The CDR3 DNA is TGTGCCAGCAGCAAACGACTGAGCACAGATACGCAGTATTTT. Amino acids: CASSKRLSTDTQYF.

The chain carries TRBV5-1 and TRBJ2-7; 7 nucleotides match TRBD1. V was pared by 7 bases and J by 3 bases, with 7 bases of the junction left unmatched. The CDR3 length is 13 residues. Germline values: CDR1 SGHRS, CDR2 YFSETQ. The CDR3 sequence: CASGQAGDYEQYF. As DNA, the CDR3 is TGCGCCAGCGGACAGGCAGGGGACTACGAGCAGTACTTC.

This rearrangement joins TRBV7-6 to TRBJ2-7; 7 bases align to TRBD2. The V gene end was trimmed by 2 bases and the J gene end by 1 base; junction bases not matched to a gene: 5. The CDR3 extends over 15 amino acids. Germline V lookup: CDR1 SGHVS, CDR2 FNYEAQ. The chain's CDR3 is CASSLSGGGSYEQYF. The CDR3, as DNA: TGTGCCAGCAGCTTATCTGGGGGAGGGTCCTACGAGCAGTACTTC.

The chain has TRBV18 and TRBJ2-6; TRBD1 is a possible D gene (6 bases). Germline assignment: CDR1 KGHSH and CDR2 LQKENI. This CDR3 has 17 residues. Trimming cost V 3 bases and J 0 bases, with 12 bases left between them. CDR3 region: CASSPPRGYSGANVLTF. In nucleotides, the CDR3 is TGTGCCAGCTCACCCCCGAGGGGGTACTCTGGGGCCAACGTCCTGACTTTC.

The sample holds a few counts of this clone. The chain carries TRBV5-4 and TRBJ1-1; TRBD1 matches at 7 bases. With V trimmed by 2 bases and J by 6 bases, 7 bases remained unmatched. Looked up from germline, CDR1 is SGHNT and CDR2 is YYREEE (reference sequence). The length of the CDR3 is 14 residues. Here the CDR3 reads CASSFQGVEAEAFF. CDR3 DNA: TGTGCCAGCAGCTTCCAGGGGGTGGAAGCTGAAGCTTTCTTT. Full variable domain (rest looked up from reference TRBV5-4 and TRBJ1-1): ETGVTQSPTHLIKTRGQQVTLRCSSQSGHNTVSWYQQALGQGPQFIFQYYREEENGRGNFPPRFSGLQFPNYSSELNVNALELDDSALYLCASSFQGVEAEAFFGQGTRLTVV.

The chain combines TRBV14 with TRBJ2-3; 9 nucleotides agree with TRBD2. The V and J ends lost 0 bases and 2 bases, in that order; junction bases with no gene match: 9. Germline CDR1 and CDR2: SGHDN and FVKESK. The CDR3 contains 18 residues. The CDR3 loop reads CASSQDKGTSWATDTQYF. For the CDR3, the DNA is TGTGCCAGCAGCCAAGATAAGGGGACTAGCTGGGCCACAGATACGCAGTATTTT.

This clone showed up just once. This chain joins TRBV7-8 and TRBJ2-3; a weak D match, TRBD2 (7 bases). The germline V and J ends were trimmed by 5 bases and 2 bases, with 26 bases remaining between them. This CDR3 has 19 amino acids. Germline lookup yields CDR1 SGHVS and CDR2 FQNEAQ. The CDR3 here is CASSGEEGGGPLFTDTQYF. CDR3 nucleotides: TGTGCCAGCAGCGGAGAAGAGGGGGGGGGTCCCTTATTCACAGATACGCAGTATTTT.

This rearrangement joins TRBV6-5 to TRBJ2-7; 13 bases align to TRBD2. This CDR3 contains 14 residues. Losses at the gene ends were 6 bases for V and 4 bases for J; bases not matched to a gene: 3. Per the germline V gene, CDR1 is MNHEY and CDR2 is SVGAGI. Written as DNA, the CDR3 is TGTGCCAGCAGCTGGACTAGCGGGAGTTACGAGCAGTACTTC. Translation: CASSWTSGSYEQYF.

This clone occurred a few times. The V gene is TRBV11-2, the J gene TRBJ2-7; weak D call: TRBD2 (6 bases). The germline V gene encodes CDR1 SGHAT and CDR2 FQNNGV. V shed 1 base and J shed 2 bases, with 15 bases lying between them. The CDR3 is 16 residues long. In DNA form, the CDR3 reads TGTGCCAGCAGCTTAGTTCCGGGAGCGCGGCCCTACGAGCAGTACTTC. This gives the protein CASSLVPGARPYEQYF.

The chain links TRBV5-6 to TRBJ2-2; D possibly corresponds to TRBD1 (6 bases). The V end lost 7 bases, the J end lost 3 bases, and 13 bases lay between the germline ends. CDR1 is SGHDT and CDR2 is YYEEEE in the germline V gene. This CDR3 is 14 amino acids long. CDR3 sequence reads: CASRHREHTGELFF. CDR3 nucleotides: TGTGCCAGCCGTCACAGGGAACACACCGGGGAGCTGTTTTTT.

V and J are TRBV9 and TRBJ2-3; D ambiguous. The germline CDR1 and CDR2 sequences are SGDLS and YYNGEE. The CDR3 has 14 residues. Trimming took off 0 bases at V and 0 bases at J, with 5 bases between the two ends. Written as DNA, the CDR3 is TGTGCCAGCAGCGTAGCGCTAAGCACAGATACGCAGTATTTT. Protein product: CASSVALSTDTQYF. The full variable domain, with the rest looked up from reference TRBV9 and TRBJ2-3, is DSGVTQTPKHLITATGQRVTLRCSPRSGDLSVYWYQQSLDQGLQFLIQYYNGEERAKGNILERFSAQQFPDLHSELNLSSLELGDSALYFCASSVALSTDTQYFGPGTRLTVL.

The chain carries TRBV2 and TRBJ1-4, with 7 bases identical to TRBD1. With V trimmed by 5 bases and J by 6 bases, 15 bases remained unmatched. The CDR3 runs to 17 residues. Germline V lookup: CDR1 SNHLY, CDR2 FYNNEI. CDR3: CASSTMGFGRGDEKLFF. In DNA, the CDR3 is TGTGCCAGCAGTACAATGGGGTTTGGCAGGGGGGATGAAAAACTGTTTTTT.

The chain employs TRBV6-1 and TRBJ1-2, with a possible D match to TRBD1 (5 bases). Trimming removed 7 bases at V and 8 bases at J, with 17 bases between. The V gene's germline CDR1 is MNHNS and CDR2 SASEGT. The CDR3 consists of 13 residues. DNA for the CDR3: TGTGCCAGCATCCCCAACAACGGGGGAGGCTACACCTTC. It specifies CASIPNNGGGYTF.

V gene TRBV2 combines with J gene TRBJ2-7, with 9 bases aligning to TRBD1. The CDR3 extends over 13 amino acids. After removal of 7 bases from V and 7 bases from J, the junction contained 8 bases not matched to a gene. Germline-derived CDR1 and CDR2 are SNHLY and FYNNEI. The CDR3 spells CASNRDRVGEQYF. The CDR3 DNA follows: TGTGCCAGCAACCGGGACAGGGTTGGAGAGCAGTACTTC.

Of note for this clone: Additional DNA sequences in this sample encode the identical CDR3. The chain recombines TRBV6-5 with TRBJ1-5; 8 bases line up with TRBD1. The CDR3 is made up of 14 amino acids. V lost 6 bases and J lost 2; bases outside the gene matches: 3. The germline CDR1 and CDR2 sequences are MNHEY and SVGAGI. CDR3 in amino acids: CASRAQGGNQPQHF. For the CDR3, the DNA is TGTGCCAGCAGAGCACAGGGGGGCAATCAGCCCCAGCATTTT.

V usage is TRBV5-6 and J usage is TRBJ2-1; TRBD2 is a possible D gene (6 bases). This CDR3 is 16 amino acids long. CDR1 is SGHDT and CDR2 is YYEEEE in the germline V gene. V lost 0 bases, J lost 15 bases, and 25 bases lay in between. This chain's CDR3 is CASSLDPGLGFGDVFF. Written as DNA, the CDR3 is TGTGCCAGCAGCTTGGATCCGGGACTCGGGTTCGGGGATGTGTTCTTC.

V gene TRBV7-3 combines with J gene TRBJ2-3; 11 bases are a match to TRBD2. The V gene end was trimmed by 5 bases and the J gene end by 2 bases; junction bases not matched to a gene: 3. CDR1 and CDR2 (germline): SGHTA, FQGTGA. This CDR3 has 15 amino acids. CDR3 nucleotides: TGTGCCAGCAGCCCGGGACTAGCGGTCACAGATACGCAGTATTTT. Encoded protein: CASSPGLAVTDTQYF.

Judged by abundance, this clone is medium-sized. The chain has TRBV28 and TRBJ2-7, with D perhaps TRBD2 (6 bases). Trimming shortened V by 5 bases and J by 0 bases, and 17 bases separated the two germline ends. Germline lookup yields CDR1 MDHEN and CDR2 SYDVKM. The CDR3 totals 16 residues. The CDR3 sequence is CASSPKGSGHSYEQYF. For the CDR3, the DNA is TGTGCCAGCAGTCCCAAGGGTAGCGGACACTCCTACGAGCAGTACTTC. Full variable domain (rest looked up from reference TRBV28 and TRBJ2-7): DVKVTQSSRYLVKRTGEKVFLECVQDMDHENMFWYRQDPGLGLRLIYFSYDVKMKEKGDIPEGYSVSREKKERFSLILESASTNQTSMYLCASSPKGSGHSYEQYFGPGTRLTVT.

This clone has just a few counts. This rearrangement joins TRBV6-5 to TRBJ1-1; TRBD1 matches at 8 bases. This CDR3 is 14 amino acids long. J gave up 4 bases and V 2 bases, and 3 bases lay outside the gene matches. CDR1 MNHEY and CDR2 SVGAGI come from the germline V gene. The CDR3 DNA is TGTGCCAGCAGTTACGACAGGGGAGGCACTGAAGCTTTCTTT. Its protein is CASSYDRGGTEAFF.